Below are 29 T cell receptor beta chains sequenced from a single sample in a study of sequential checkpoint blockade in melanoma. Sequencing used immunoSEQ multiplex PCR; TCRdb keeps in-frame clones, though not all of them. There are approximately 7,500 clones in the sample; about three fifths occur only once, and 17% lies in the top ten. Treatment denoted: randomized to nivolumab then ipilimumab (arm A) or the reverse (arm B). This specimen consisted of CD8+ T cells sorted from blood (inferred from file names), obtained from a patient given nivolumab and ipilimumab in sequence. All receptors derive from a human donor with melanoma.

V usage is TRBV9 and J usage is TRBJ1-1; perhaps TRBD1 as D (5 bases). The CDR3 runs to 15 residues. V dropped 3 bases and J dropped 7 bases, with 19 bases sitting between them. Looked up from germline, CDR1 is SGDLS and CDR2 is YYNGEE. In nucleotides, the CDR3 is TGTGCCAGCAGCGGAGAACAGGTTTTTCCCTTTGAAGCTTTCTTT. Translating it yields CASSGEQVFPFEAFF.

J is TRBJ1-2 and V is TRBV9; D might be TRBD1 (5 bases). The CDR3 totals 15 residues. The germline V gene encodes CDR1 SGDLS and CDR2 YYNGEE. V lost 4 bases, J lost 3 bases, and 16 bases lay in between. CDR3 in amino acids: CASSTPDTLYYGYTF. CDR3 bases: TGTGCCAGCAGCACGCCGGACACACTTTACTATGGCTACACCTTC.

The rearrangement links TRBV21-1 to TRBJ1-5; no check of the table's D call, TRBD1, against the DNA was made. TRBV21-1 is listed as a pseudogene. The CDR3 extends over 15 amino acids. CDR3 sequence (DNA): TGTGCCAGCAGCAAAGTGAGGACAGGGGATCTGGCCCAGCATTTT. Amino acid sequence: CASSKVRTGDLAQHF.

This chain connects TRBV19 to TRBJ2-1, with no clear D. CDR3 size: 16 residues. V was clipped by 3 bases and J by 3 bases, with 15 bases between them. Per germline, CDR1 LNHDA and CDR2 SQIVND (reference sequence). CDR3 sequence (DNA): TGTGCCAGTAGTATCATGTTCTCCAGTTACTACAATGAGCAGTTCTTC. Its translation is CASSIMFSSYYNEQFF.

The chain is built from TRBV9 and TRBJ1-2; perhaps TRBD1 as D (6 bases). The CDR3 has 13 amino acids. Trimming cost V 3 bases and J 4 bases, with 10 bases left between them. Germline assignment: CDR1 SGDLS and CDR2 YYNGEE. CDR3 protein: CASSEGVGYGYTF. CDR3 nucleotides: TGTGCCAGCAGCGAGGGGGTAGGCTATGGCTACACCTTC.

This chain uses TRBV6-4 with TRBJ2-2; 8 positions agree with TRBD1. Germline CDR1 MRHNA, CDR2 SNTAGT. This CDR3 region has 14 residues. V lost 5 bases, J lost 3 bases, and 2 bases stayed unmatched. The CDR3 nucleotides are TGTGCCAGCAGTCGACAGGGGCACACCGGGGAGCTGTTTTTT. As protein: CASSRQGHTGELFF.

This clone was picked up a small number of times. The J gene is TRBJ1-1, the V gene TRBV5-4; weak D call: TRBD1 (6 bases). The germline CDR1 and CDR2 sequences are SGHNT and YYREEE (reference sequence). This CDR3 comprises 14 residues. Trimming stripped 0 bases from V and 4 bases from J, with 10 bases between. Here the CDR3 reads CASSLEGVGTEAFF. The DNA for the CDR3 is TGTGCCAGCAGCTTGGAGGGGGTCGGCACTGAAGCTTTCTTT.

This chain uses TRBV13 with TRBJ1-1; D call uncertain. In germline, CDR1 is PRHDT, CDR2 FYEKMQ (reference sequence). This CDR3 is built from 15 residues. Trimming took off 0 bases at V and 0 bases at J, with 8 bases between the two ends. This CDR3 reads CASSLGTLMNTEAFF. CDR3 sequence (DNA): TGTGCCAGCAGCTTAGGGACACTTATGAACACTGAAGCTTTCTTT.

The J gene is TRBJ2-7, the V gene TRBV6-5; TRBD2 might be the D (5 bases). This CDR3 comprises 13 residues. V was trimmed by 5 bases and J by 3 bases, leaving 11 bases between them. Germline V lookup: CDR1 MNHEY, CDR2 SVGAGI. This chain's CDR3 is CASSSGGYYEQYF. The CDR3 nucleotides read TGTGCCAGCAGTAGTGGCGGGTACTACGAGCAGTACTTC.

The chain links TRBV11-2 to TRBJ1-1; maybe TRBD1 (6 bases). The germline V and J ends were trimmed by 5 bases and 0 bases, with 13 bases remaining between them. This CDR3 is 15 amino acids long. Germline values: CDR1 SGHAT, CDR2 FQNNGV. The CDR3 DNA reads TGTGCCAGCAGCATGTACAGGGCCTTGAACACTGAAGCTTTCTTT. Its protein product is CASSMYRALNTEAFF.

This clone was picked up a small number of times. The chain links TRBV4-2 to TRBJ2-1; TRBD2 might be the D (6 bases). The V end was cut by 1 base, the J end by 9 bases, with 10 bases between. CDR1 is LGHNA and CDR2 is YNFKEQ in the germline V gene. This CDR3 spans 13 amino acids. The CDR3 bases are TGTGCCAGCAGCCAAGGGCGGGGCGGTGAGCAGTTCTTC. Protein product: CASSQGRGGEQFF.

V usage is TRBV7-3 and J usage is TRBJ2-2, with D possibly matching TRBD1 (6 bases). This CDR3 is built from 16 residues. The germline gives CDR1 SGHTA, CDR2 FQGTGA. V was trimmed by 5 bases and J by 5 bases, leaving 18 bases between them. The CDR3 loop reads CASSLPTGYLTGELFF. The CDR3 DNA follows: TGTGCCAGCAGCCTCCCAACAGGGTATTTGACCGGGGAGCTGTTTTTT.

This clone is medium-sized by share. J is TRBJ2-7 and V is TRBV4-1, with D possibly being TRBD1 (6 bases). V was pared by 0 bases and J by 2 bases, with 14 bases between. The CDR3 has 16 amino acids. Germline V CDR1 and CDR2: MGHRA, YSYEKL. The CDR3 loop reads CASSQDEESGAYEQYF. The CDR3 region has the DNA TGCGCCAGCAGCCAAGATGAGGAGTCAGGGGCCTACGAGCAGTACTTC.

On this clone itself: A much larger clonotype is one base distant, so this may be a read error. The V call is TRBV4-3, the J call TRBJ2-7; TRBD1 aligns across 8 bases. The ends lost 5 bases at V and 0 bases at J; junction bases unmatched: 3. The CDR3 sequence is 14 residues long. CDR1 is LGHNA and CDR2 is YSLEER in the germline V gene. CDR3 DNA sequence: TGCGCCAGCAGCAGGGGGACAGGCTCCTACGAGCAGTACTTC. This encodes CASSRGTGSYEQYF.

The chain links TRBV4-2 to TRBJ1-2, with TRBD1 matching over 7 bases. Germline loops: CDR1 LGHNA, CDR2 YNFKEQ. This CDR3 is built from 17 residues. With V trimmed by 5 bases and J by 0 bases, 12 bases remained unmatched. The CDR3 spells CASSSWDSVSPNYGYTF. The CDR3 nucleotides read TGTGCCAGCAGCTCGTGGGACAGCGTGAGCCCTAACTATGGCTACACCTTC.

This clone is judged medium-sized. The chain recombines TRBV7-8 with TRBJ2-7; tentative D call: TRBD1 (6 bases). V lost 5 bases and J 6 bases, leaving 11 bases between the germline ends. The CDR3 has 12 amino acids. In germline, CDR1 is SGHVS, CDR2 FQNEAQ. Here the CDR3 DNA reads TGTGCCAGCAGCCCCCCAGGGGTCGAGCAGTACTTC. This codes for CASSPPGVEQYF.

The chain's CDR3 is CASSAQSGGNEQFF. In DNA form, the CDR3 reads TGTGCCAGCAGCGCCCAGTCCGGGGGGAATGAGCAGTTCTTC. The chain carries TRBV9 and TRBJ2-1, with TRBD2 matching over 7 bases. V lost 3 bases and J lost 7; bases outside the gene matches: 7. The CDR3 consists of 14 residues. Germline V CDR1 and CDR2: SGDLS, YYNGEE.

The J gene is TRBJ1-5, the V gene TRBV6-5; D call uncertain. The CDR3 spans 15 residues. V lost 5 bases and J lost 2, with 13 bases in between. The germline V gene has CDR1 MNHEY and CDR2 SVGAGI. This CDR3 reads CASSPSREGNQPQHF. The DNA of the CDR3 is TGTGCCAGCAGTCCATCAAGGGAGGGCAATCAGCCCCAGCATTTT.

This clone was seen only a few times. The CDR3 here is CASSLGPYSNQPQHF. In DNA, the CDR3 is TGTGCCAGCAGCTTAGGGCCGTATAGCAATCAGCCCCAGCATTTT. The chain employs TRBV7-6 and TRBJ1-5; D gene uncertain. This CDR3 spans 15 amino acids. Trimming pared 1 base from V and 0 bases from J, leaving 7 bases between. The germline V gene encodes CDR1 SGHVS and CDR2 FNYEAQ. The variable domain in full, completed from reference TRBV7-6 and TRBJ1-5, reads GAGVSQSPRYKVTKRGQDVALRCDPISGHVSLYWYRQALGQGPEFLTYFNYEAQQDKSGLPNDRFSAERPEGSISTLTIQRTEQRDSAMYRCASSLGPYSNQPQHFGDGTRLSIL.

The CDR3 bases are TGTGCCAGCAGCGTAGGGCAGGGGTATGGTGAAACTGAAGCTTTCTTT. It is translated as CASSVGQGYGETEAFF. This sequence joins TRBV9 and TRBJ1-1, with a possible D match to TRBD1 (6 bases). The CDR3 extends over 16 amino acids. Germline CDR1 SGDLS, CDR2 YYNGEE. The ends were cut back, 0 bases at V and 5 bases at J, with 17 bases in the middle.

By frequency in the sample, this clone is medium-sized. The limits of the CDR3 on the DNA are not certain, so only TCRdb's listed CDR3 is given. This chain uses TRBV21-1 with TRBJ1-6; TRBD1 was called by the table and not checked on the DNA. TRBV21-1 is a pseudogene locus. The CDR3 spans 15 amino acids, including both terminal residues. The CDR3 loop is CASSKVAGGNSPLHF.

CDR3 DNA sequence: TGTGCCAGCACCGTCAAAGGGGGCAGGAATAGATTCTACGAGCAGTACTTC. As protein: CASTVKGGRNRFYEQYF. This chain connects TRBV5-4 to TRBJ2-7, with 7 bases matching TRBD1. After removal of 6 bases from V and 3 bases from J, the junction contained 18 bases not matched to a gene. Germline CDR1 SGHNT, CDR2 YYREEE (reference sequence). The CDR3 is 17 amino acids.

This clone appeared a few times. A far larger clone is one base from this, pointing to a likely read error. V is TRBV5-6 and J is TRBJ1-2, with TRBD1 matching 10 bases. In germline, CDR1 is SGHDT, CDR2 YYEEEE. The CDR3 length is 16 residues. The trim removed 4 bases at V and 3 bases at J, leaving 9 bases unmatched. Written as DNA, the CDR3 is TGTGCCAGCAGCCAACCGGGACAGGGGACGGACTATGGCTACACCTTC. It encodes CASSQPGQGTDYGYTF.

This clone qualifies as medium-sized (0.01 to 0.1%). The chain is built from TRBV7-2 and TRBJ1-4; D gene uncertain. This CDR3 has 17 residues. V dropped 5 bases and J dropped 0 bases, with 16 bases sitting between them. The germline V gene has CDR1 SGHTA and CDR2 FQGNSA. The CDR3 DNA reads TGTGCCAGCAGCCTACCGACCGACATGTCAACTAATGAAAAACTGTTTTTT. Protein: CASSLPTDMSTNEKLFF.

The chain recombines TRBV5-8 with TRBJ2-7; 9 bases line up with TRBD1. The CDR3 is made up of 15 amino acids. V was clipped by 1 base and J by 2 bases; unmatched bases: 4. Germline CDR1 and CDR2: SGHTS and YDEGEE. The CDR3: CASSLPGQGPYEQYF. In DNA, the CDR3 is TGTGCCAGCAGCTTGCCAGGACAGGGGCCCTACGAGCAGTACTTC. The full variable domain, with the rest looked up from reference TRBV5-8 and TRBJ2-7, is EAGVTQSPTHLIKTRGQQATLRCSPISGHTSVYWYQQALGLGLQFLLWYDEGEERNRGNFPPRFSGRQFPNYSSELNVNALELEDSALYLCASSLPGQGPYEQYFGPGTRLTVT.

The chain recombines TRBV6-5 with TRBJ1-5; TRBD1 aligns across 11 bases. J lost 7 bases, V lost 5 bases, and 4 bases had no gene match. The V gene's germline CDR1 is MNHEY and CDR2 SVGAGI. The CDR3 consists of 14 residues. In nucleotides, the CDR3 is TGTGCCAGCAGTGGGACAGGGGGTCGCCAGCCCCAGCATTTT. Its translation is CASSGTGGRQPQHF.

CDR3 region: CASSLSQGAGVTYGYTF. CDR3 bases: TGTGCCAGCAGTTTAAGCCAGGGGGCTGGAGTCACCTATGGCTACACCTTC. The chain combines TRBV27 with TRBJ1-2; 8 bases align to TRBD1. Germline V lookup: CDR1 MNHEY, CDR2 SMNVEV (reference sequence). The CDR3 sequence is 17 residues long. V gave up 2 bases and J gave up 4 bases; unmatched junction bases: 12.

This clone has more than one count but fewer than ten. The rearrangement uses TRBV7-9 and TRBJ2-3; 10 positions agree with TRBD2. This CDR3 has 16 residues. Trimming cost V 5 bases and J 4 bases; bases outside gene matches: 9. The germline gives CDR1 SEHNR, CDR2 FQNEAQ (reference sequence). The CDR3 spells CASSPNPSGGADTQYF. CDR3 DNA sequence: TGTGCCAGCAGCCCCAACCCCAGCGGGGGGGCAGATACGCAGTATTTT.

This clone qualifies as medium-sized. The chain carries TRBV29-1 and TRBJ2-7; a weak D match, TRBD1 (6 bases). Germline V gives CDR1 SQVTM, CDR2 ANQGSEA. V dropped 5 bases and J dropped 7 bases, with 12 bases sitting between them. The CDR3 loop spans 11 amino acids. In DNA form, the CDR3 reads TGCAGCGTTCGGGTTCAGGGGGAGCAGTACTTC. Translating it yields CSVRVQGEQYF.